A selection of T cell receptor beta chains follows, all from one sample in a study of T cells after yellow fever vaccination. TCRdb analysed the 5' RACE reads with MiXCR anew, one entry per CDR3 protein. The table lists more than 300,000 distinct CDR3 sequences, around 10% of them singletons. Here the sequenced sample was CD4+ T cells sorted from PBMCs, taken 45 days after the yellow fever booster vaccination. These receptors were collected from a man between 18 and 35 years old who received the YFV17D yellow fever vaccine. Each CDR3 is given with its conserved first and last residue. A D gene is named only where the DNA matches it firmly. The size entry is marked missing in some rows and otherwise reads once, few, many or a size class.

>few|TRBV25-1|-|TRBJ1-1
CASSPRGRGGEAFF
TGTGCCAGCTCACCCAGGGGCCGTGGGGGAGAAGCTTTCTTT
>-|TRBV6-5|-|TRBJ1-2
CASSTHGGQSYGYTF
TGTGCCAGCAGCACTCACGGGGGCCAAAGCTATGGCTACACCTTC
>few|TRBV18|TRBD2|TRBJ2-1
CASSRGGAAYEQFF
TGTGCCAGCTCACGCGGGGGGGCCGCTTATGAGCAGTTCTTC
>-|TRBV7-2|-|TRBJ2-5
CASSLDGHVETQYF
TGTGCCAGCAGCTTAGACGGTCACGTGGAGACCCAGTACTTC
>few|TRBV7-6|TRBD1|TRBJ1-6
CASSLGGQGWSPLHF
TGTGCCAGCAGCTTAGGGGGACAGGGATGGTCACCCCTCCACTTT
>-|TRBV27|TRBD1|TRBJ2-2
CASGYQGALPGELFF
TGTGCCAGCGGATACCAGGGGGCGCTTCCCGGGGAGCTGTTTTTT
>few|TRBV18|-|TRBJ2-5
CASSRGEQETQYF
TGTGCCAGCTCACGGGGGGAACAAGAGACCCAGTACTTC
>-|TRBV7-9|-|TRBJ2-1
CASSLGPGSYNEQFF
TGTGCCAGCAGCTTGGGGCCGGGTAGTTACAATGAGCAGTTCTTC
>-|TRBV20-1|-|TRBJ1-2
CSARGNLSRGADGYTF
TGCAGTGCTAGAGGCAATCTTTCGCGGGGGGCGGATGGCTACACCTTC
>few|TRBV20-1|-|TRBJ2-1
CSAARSSYNEQFF
TGCAGTGCTGCCCGATCCTCCTACAATGAGCAGTTCTTC
>-|TRBV7-2|TRBD1|TRBJ2-2
CASSTGGLRTGELFF
TGTGCCAGCAGCACAGGGGGCTTAAGGACCGGGGAGCTGTTTTTT
>-|TRBV6-2/TRBV6-3|-|TRBJ2-1
CASGGENYNEQFF
TGTGCCAGCGGGGGCGAGAATTACAATGAGCAGTTCTTC
>few|TRBV12-3/TRBV12-4|TRBD1|TRBJ1-1
CASRPTGVTEAFF
TGTGCCAGCAGACCGACAGGGGTCACTGAAGCTTTCTTT
>few|TRBV30|-|TRBJ1-6
CAWSLARGNSPLHF
TGTGCCTGGAGTTTGGCCAGGGGTAATTCACCCCTCCACTTT
>few|TRBV11-1|-|TRBJ1-2
CASTNRDRLSNYTF
TGTGCCAGCACTAACCGAGACAGATTATCGAACTACACCTTC
>many|TRBV6-5|-|TRBJ2-1
CASRRPQGNEQFF
TGTGCCAGCAGAAGACCACAGGGTAATGAGCAGTTCTTC
>many|TRBV6-6|-|TRBJ2-3
CASSYSQGSTDTQYF
TGTGCCAGCAGTTACTCACAAGGTAGCACAGATACGCAGTATTTT
>few|TRBV7-9|-|TRBJ1-6
CASSLHSPLHF
TGTGCCAGCAGCTTACATTCACCCCTCCACTTT
>few|TRBV11-2|-|TRBJ2-2
CASSPGWGSPGELFF
TGTGCCAGCAGCCCCGGATGGGGAAGTCCCGGGGAGCTGTTTTTT
>-|TRBV4-2|TRBD2|TRBJ2-3
CASSQAGSGNTDTQYF
TGTGCCAGCAGCCAAGCTGGGAGCGGGAACACAGATACGCAGTATTTT
>-|TRBV12-3/TRBV12-4|TRBD2|TRBJ2-3
CASSRTSSSDTQYF
TGTGCCAGCAGTCGGACTAGCTCTTCAGATACGCAGTATTTT
>-|TRBV7-2|-|TRBJ1-2
CASSLGQGADYGYTF
TGTGCCAGCAGCTTAGGTCAGGGAGCTGACTATGGCTACACCTTC
>few|TRBV5-4|-|TRBJ2-1
CASSSGTTSLVEQFF
TGTGCCAGCAGCTCCGGGACAACGTCCCTAGTTGAGCAGTTCTTC
>-|TRBV4-1|-|TRBJ2-3
CASSQEKHTSTDTQYF
TGCGCCAGCAGCCAAGAGAAGCATACTAGCACAGATACGCAGTATTTT
>many|TRBV20-1|TRBD1|TRBJ2-3
CSANRGLGTDTQYF
TGCAGTGCAAACAGGGGGCTGGGCACAGATACGCAGTATTTT
>-|TRBV29-1|-|TRBJ2-1
CSVRADNEQFF
TGCAGCGTTAGGGCAGACAATGAGCAGTTCTTC
>-|TRBV18|-|TRBJ2-5
CASSAFSETQYF
TGTGCCAGCTCCGCCTTTTCAGAGACCCAGTACTTC